A selection of T cell receptor beta chains follows, all from one sample in a study of CD8+ T cells in alopecia areata. This table comes from immunoSEQ multiplex PCR, and its TCRdb copy is limited to in-frame clones, with some not included. This table holds roughly 220,000 clones, 66% found once. Sample: CD4+ T cells sorted from blood, taken at approximately week 45, from a patient treated with tofacitinib. The receptors were gathered from a human donor with alopecia areata. Each CDR3 is given with its conserved first and last residue. Fields, in order: clone size, D gene, V gene, J gene, CDR3 DNA, CDR3 protein. A D gene is named only where the DNA matches it firmly. A row's size may be missing; if present it is once, few, many or a size class.

clone_size: NA; d_call: NA; v_call: TRBV18; j_call: TRBJ2-3; cdr3_nt: TGTGCCAGCTCACCCCTAGGTGGAACGTACCGCACAGATACGCAGTATTTT; cdr3_aa: CASSPLGGTYRTDTQYF
clone_size: NA; d_call: NA; v_call: TRBV4-3; j_call: TRBJ2-3; cdr3_nt: TGCGCCAGCAGCCAAGAGATGGGAGATACGCAGTATTTT; cdr3_aa: CASSQEMGDTQYF
clone_size: NA; d_call: TRBD1; v_call: TRBV29-1; j_call: TRBJ1-2; cdr3_nt: TGCAGCGTTGAGGACAGGGGGCGGGACTATGGCTACACCTTC; cdr3_aa: CSVEDRGRDYGYTF
clone_size: NA; d_call: NA; v_call: TRBV5-1; j_call: TRBJ2-7; cdr3_nt: TGCGCCAGCAGCTTGGGACAGAACTACGAGCAGTACTTC; cdr3_aa: CASSLGQNYEQYF
clone_size: NA; d_call: NA; v_call: TRBV18; j_call: TRBJ2-3; cdr3_nt: TGTGCCAGCTCACCAATAAGGTCACAGGCCACCACCGGAGATACGCAGTATTTT; cdr3_aa: CASSPIRSQATTGDTQYF
clone_size: NA; d_call: TRBD1; v_call: TRBV20-1; j_call: TRBJ1-1; cdr3_nt: TGCAGTGCCACCGGACAGGGGATGACTTTCTTT; cdr3_aa: CSATGQGMTFF
clone_size: once; d_call: NA; v_call: TRBV29-1; j_call: TRBJ2-7; cdr3_nt: TGCATCCCCTGGCAGGAACAATCGTCAGCTCTGGACGAGCAGTACTTC; cdr3_aa: CIPWQEQSSALDEQYF
clone_size: once; d_call: NA; v_call: TRBV7-2; j_call: TRBJ2-7; cdr3_nt: TGTGCCAGCAGCCCGACGGGGCTATCTTTATACGAGCAGTACTTC; cdr3_aa: CASSPTGLSLYEQYF
clone_size: NA; d_call: NA; v_call: TRBV5-1; j_call: TRBJ1-2; cdr3_nt: TGCGCCAGCAGCCCTGGCGGGACCTACTATGGCTACACCTTC; cdr3_aa: CASSPGGTYYGYTF
clone_size: few; d_call: TRBD1; v_call: TRBV19; j_call: TRBJ1-5; cdr3_nt: TGTGCCAGTAGTCCGTCCTCGGGAACAGGGGGTCAGCCCCAGCATTTT; cdr3_aa: CASSPSSGTGGQPQHF
clone_size: many; d_call: NA; v_call: TRBV30; j_call: TRBJ1-5; cdr3_nt: TGTGCCTGGAGCGGGGGCGACAATCAGCCCCAGCATTTT; cdr3_aa: CAWSGGDNQPQHF
clone_size: NA; d_call: TRBD1; v_call: TRBV29-1; j_call: TRBJ1-2; cdr3_nt: TGCAGCGTTCCCAATCTGCAGGGGGCGGGTGGCTACACCTTC; cdr3_aa: CSVPNLQGAGGYTF
clone_size: once; d_call: TRBD1; v_call: TRBV5-6; j_call: TRBJ1-6; cdr3_nt: TGTGCCAGCAGCCTAGGACAGGGACATTCACCCCTCCACTTT; cdr3_aa: CASSLGQGHSPLHF
clone_size: once; d_call: NA; v_call: TRBV7-8; j_call: TRBJ2-7; cdr3_nt: TGTGCCAGCAGCCAACAGACTGGGACACACTACGAGCAGTACTTC; cdr3_aa: CASSQQTGTHYEQYF
clone_size: NA; d_call: NA; v_call: TRBV29-1; j_call: TRBJ2-6; cdr3_nt: TGCAGCGTTGTGGACAGCCAGACCTCTGGGGCCAACGTCCTGACTTTC; cdr3_aa: CSVVDSQTSGANVLTF
clone_size: NA; d_call: NA; v_call: TRBV5-6; j_call: TRBJ2-4; cdr3_nt: TGTGCCAGCAGCTCCTACAGGGCACTAGCCAAAAACATTCAGTACTTC; cdr3_aa: CASSSYRALAKNIQYF
clone_size: NA; d_call: NA; v_call: TRBV10-1; j_call: TRBJ2-5; cdr3_nt: TGCGCCAGCAGTGAGTCGACAGGATTGGAGACCCAGTACTTC; cdr3_aa: CASSESTGLETQYF
clone_size: NA; d_call: TRBD2; v_call: TRBV4-3; j_call: TRBJ2-1; cdr3_nt: TGCGCCAGCAGCCCCGGACTAGCGGGGAGTGAGCAGTTCTTC; cdr3_aa: CASSPGLAGSEQFF
clone_size: NA; d_call: NA; v_call: TRBV5-1; j_call: TRBJ2-5; cdr3_nt: TGCGCCAGCAGCTTCTCGAGAGAGACCCAGTACTTC; cdr3_aa: CASSFSRETQYF
clone_size: NA; d_call: NA; v_call: TRBV5-6; j_call: TRBJ2-3; cdr3_nt: TGTGCCAGCAGCTTGGCCGAGTTTTCGGCGACGCAGTATTTT; cdr3_aa: CASSLAEFSATQYF
clone_size: NA; d_call: NA; v_call: TRBV9; j_call: TRBJ2-3; cdr3_nt: TGTGCCAGCAGCGTAAATGATCGGCAAACATTT; cdr3_aa: CASSVNDRQTF
clone_size: few; d_call: NA; v_call: TRBV25-1; j_call: TRBJ1-1; cdr3_nt: TGTGCCAGCAGTGTAAAGGCCAACACTGAAGCTTTCTTT; cdr3_aa: CASSVKANTEAFF
clone_size: NA; d_call: TRBD1; v_call: TRBV5-4; j_call: TRBJ1-4; cdr3_nt: TGTGCCAGCAGCCCGCAACCGGGACAGGCAACTAATGAAAAACTGTTTTTT; cdr3_aa: CASSPQPGQATNEKLFF
clone_size: NA; d_call: NA; v_call: TRBV5-1; j_call: TRBJ1-1; cdr3_nt: TGCGCCAGCAGCTTTACAGGGATGCCTGAAGCTTTCTTT; cdr3_aa: CASSFTGMPEAFF
clone_size: NA; d_call: NA; v_call: TRBV5-1; j_call: TRBJ1-2; cdr3_nt: TGCGCCAGCAGCGCAAAGGACGGGAACTATGGCTACACCTTC; cdr3_aa: CASSAKDGNYGYTF
clone_size: once; d_call: NA; v_call: TRBV30; j_call: TRBJ1-2; cdr3_nt: TGTGCCTGGAGTGCCGGAGGGGCTGGTGGCTACACCTTC; cdr3_aa: CAWSAGGAGGYTF
clone_size: few; d_call: NA; v_call: TRBV5-1; j_call: TRBJ1-2; cdr3_nt: TGCGCCAGCAGCTTGGACAGGGCAGGCAATGGCTACACCTTC; cdr3_aa: CASSLDRAGNGYTF
clone_size: NA; d_call: NA; v_call: TRBV29-1; j_call: TRBJ2-7; cdr3_nt: TGCAGCGTCGGCCGAGGGGGGGCCTACGAGCAGTACTTC; cdr3_aa: CSVGRGGAYEQYF
clone_size: NA; d_call: NA; v_call: TRBV7-3; j_call: TRBJ2-7; cdr3_nt: TGTGCCAGCAGCTACGAGCAGTACTTC; cdr3_aa: CASSYEQYF
clone_size: NA; d_call: NA; v_call: TRBV7-2; j_call: TRBJ1-1; cdr3_nt: TGTGCCAGCAGCCTATGGGTTACTGAAGCTTTCTTT; cdr3_aa: CASSLWVTEAFF
clone_size: NA; d_call: NA; v_call: TRBV12-5; j_call: TRBJ2-7; cdr3_nt: TGTGCTAGTGGCAGGGAGGCCGGACGCTTGGGAGAGCAGTACTTC; cdr3_aa: CASGREAGRLGEQYF